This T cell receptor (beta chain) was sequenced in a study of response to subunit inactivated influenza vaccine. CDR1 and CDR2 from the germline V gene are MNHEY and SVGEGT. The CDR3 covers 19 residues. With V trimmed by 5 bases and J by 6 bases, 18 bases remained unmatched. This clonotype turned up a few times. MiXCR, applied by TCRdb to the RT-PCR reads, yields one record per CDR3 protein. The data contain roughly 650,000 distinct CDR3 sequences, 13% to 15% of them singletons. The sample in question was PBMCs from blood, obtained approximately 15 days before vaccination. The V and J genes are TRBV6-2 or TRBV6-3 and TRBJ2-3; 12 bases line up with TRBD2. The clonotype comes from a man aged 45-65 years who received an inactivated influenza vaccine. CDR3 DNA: TGTGCCAGCAGTCTCCCTCTAGCGGGGGGGACTGAGGCTTGGGATACGCAGTATTTT. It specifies CASSLPLAGGTEAWDTQYF.